The 2 T cell receptor beta chains listed next were all sequenced from one sample in a study of PD-L1 blockade in urothelial cancer. Assay used: immunoSEQ multiplex PCR; TCRdb lists only in-frame clones, some missing. The profile covers about 38,000 clones, with about four fifths appearing a single time and roughly 18% taken by the ten largest. The material was PBMCs, obtained around atezolizumab (anti-PD-L1) treatment. The receptors were sampled from a man in his fifties or sixties with urothelial cancer.

This clone turned up a few times. The V call is TRBV7-9, the J call TRBJ1-2; 8 nucleotides match TRBD1. The V gene's germline CDR1 is SEHNR and CDR2 FQNEAQ (reference sequence). With V trimmed by 1 base and J by 1 base, 2 bases remained unmatched. CDR3 length: 15 amino acids. In DNA form, the CDR3 reads TGTGCCAGCAGCTTAGGGACAGGGATTAACTATGGCTACACCTTC. It codes for CASSLGTGINYGYTF.

Of note for this clone: This same CDR3 is encoded by further DNA sequences in the sample. The V gene is TRBV7-9, the J gene TRBJ1-4; 7 bases are shared with TRBD1. The ends lost 1 base at V and 8 bases at J; junction bases unmatched: 7. The CDR3 runs to 15 residues. Germline lookup yields CDR1 SEHNR and CDR2 FQNEAQ (reference sequence). The CDR3 spells CASSLVGQGDEKLFF. The CDR3 DNA is TGTGCCAGCAGCTTAGTAGGGCAGGGGGACGAAAAACTGTTTTTT.